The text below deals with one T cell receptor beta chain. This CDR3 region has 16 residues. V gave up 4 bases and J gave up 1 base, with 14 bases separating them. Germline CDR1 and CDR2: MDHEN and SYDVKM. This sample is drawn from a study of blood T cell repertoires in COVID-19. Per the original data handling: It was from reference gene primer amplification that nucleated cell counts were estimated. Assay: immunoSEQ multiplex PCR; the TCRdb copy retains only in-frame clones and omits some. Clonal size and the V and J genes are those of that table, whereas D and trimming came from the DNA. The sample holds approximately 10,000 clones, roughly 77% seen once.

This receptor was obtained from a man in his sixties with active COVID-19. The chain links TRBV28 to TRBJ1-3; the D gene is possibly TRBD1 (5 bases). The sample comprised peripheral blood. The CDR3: CASSSLRGPSGNTIYF. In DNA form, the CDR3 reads TGTGCCAGCAGTTCGTTAAGGGGCCCGTCTGGAAACACCATATATTTT. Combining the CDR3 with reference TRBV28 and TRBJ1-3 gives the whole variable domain DVKVTQSSRYLVKRTGEKVFLECVQDMDHENMFWYRQDPGLGLRLIYFSYDVKMKEKGDIPEGYSVSREKKERFSLILESASTNQTSMYLCASSSLRGPSGNTIYFGEGSWLTVV.